These T cell receptor beta chains were read from a single sample in a study of T cell repertoires in cytomegalovirus infection. MiXCR, run by TCRdb on the reads, gives a single entry per CDR3 protein. The table includes under 450,000 distinct CDR3 sequences, just under 35% detected once. No antigens are known for them. The sequencing used cultured PBMCs, collected from culture after CMV antigen stimulation. The receptors were sampled from a human donor in good health (CMV status not recorded). Some clones in this sample may be carry-over from other donors' samples. The CDR3 runs from the conserved cysteine through the conserved F or W. The D gene is left open where the match is weak. Clone size appears in some rows only: once, few, many, or a class for an expanded clone.

V gene: TRBV20-1; J gene: TRBJ2-2; clone size: -; D gene: -; CDR3 protein: CSAIAANTGELFF; CDR3 DNA: TGCAGTGCTATAGCGGCGAACACCGGGGAGCTGTTTTTT
V gene: TRBV7-8; J gene: TRBJ2-3; clone size: many; D gene: TRBD2; CDR3 protein: CASSLGQASGPSDTQYF; CDR3 DNA: TGTGCCAGCAGCTTAGGTCAGGCTAGCGGCCCCTCGGATACGCAGTATTTT
V gene: TRBV29-1; J gene: TRBJ2-1; clone size: -; D gene: TRBD2; CDR3 protein: CSVPLGLAGYNEQFF; CDR3 DNA: TGCAGCGTTCCTCTCGGACTAGCGGGCTACAATGAGCAGTTCTTC
V gene: TRBV6-5; J gene: TRBJ2-3; clone size: -; D gene: TRBD2; CDR3 protein: CASSSSGTQDTQYF; CDR3 DNA: TGTGCCAGCAGTTCTAGCGGGACTCAGGATACGCAGTATTTT
V gene: TRBV7-9; J gene: TRBJ2-7; clone size: many; D gene: -; CDR3 protein: CASSPWDTPAYEQYF; CDR3 DNA: TGTGCCAGCAGCCCGTGGGACACCCCCGCCTACGAGCAGTACTTC
V gene: TRBV19; J gene: TRBJ2-1; clone size: -; D gene: -; CDR3 protein: CASSPRAAIEQFF; CDR3 DNA: TGTGCCAGTAGTCCACGTGCGGCAATCGAGCAGTTCTTC
V gene: TRBV20-1; J gene: TRBJ1-5; clone size: many; D gene: -; CDR3 protein: CSARRGTSNQPQHF; CDR3 DNA: TGCAGTGCTAGACGGGGTACTAGCAATCAGCCCCAGCATTTT
V gene: TRBV5-1; J gene: TRBJ2-1; clone size: -; D gene: -; CDR3 protein: CASSVAPYSYNEQFF; CDR3 DNA: TGCGCCAGCAGTGTCGCGCCTTACTCCTACAATGAGCAGTTCTTC
V gene: TRBV5-1; J gene: TRBJ1-1; clone size: few; D gene: -; CDR3 protein: CASSGQGTMNTEAFF; CDR3 DNA: TGCGCCAGCAGCGGTCAGGGCACCATGAACACTGAAGCTTTCTTT
V gene: TRBV7-2; J gene: TRBJ1-5; clone size: few; D gene: -; CDR3 protein: CASSTWPGTDQPQHF; CDR3 DNA: TGTGCCAGCAGCACTTGGCCAGGCACAGATCAGCCCCAGCATTTT
V gene: TRBV5-4; J gene: TRBJ2-5; clone size: -; D gene: -; CDR3 protein: CASSRGVLTETQYF; CDR3 DNA: TGTGCCAGCAGCCGCGGGGTTCTTACGGAGACCCAGTACTTC
V gene: TRBV12-3/TRBV12-4; J gene: TRBJ2-2; clone size: -; D gene: -; CDR3 protein: CASSPRSGLRGELFF; CDR3 DNA: TGTGCCAGCAGCCCGCGGTCTGGGTTGCGCGGGGAGCTGTTTTTT
V gene: TRBV10-3; J gene: TRBJ2-1; clone size: -; D gene: -; CDR3 protein: CAISPREGNEQFF; CDR3 DNA: TGTGCCATCAGTCCTAGGGAAGGCAATGAGCAGTTCTTC
V gene: TRBV6-2/TRBV6-3; J gene: TRBJ2-5; clone size: -; D gene: -; CDR3 protein: CASSYSRGGTHLTSEETQYF; CDR3 DNA: TGTGCCAGCAGTTACTCGAGGGGCGGGACCCATCTCACGTCCGAAGAGACCCAGTACTTC
V gene: TRBV20-1; J gene: TRBJ2-3; clone size: -; D gene: -; CDR3 protein: CSGIGVQNTDTQYF; CDR3 DNA: TGCAGTGGAATTGGAGTTCAGAACACAGATACGCAGTATTTT
V gene: TRBV9; J gene: TRBJ2-1; clone size: -; D gene: -; CDR3 protein: CASSVGGISYNEQFF; CDR3 DNA: TGTGCCAGCAGTGTAGGTGGTATCTCCTACAATGAGCAGTTCTTC
V gene: TRBV19; J gene: TRBJ2-2; clone size: -; D gene: -; CDR3 protein: CASRMSWGVDSGELFF; CDR3 DNA: TGTGCCAGTAGAATGTCATGGGGGGTCGACAGCGGGGAGCTGTTTTTT
V gene: TRBV27; J gene: TRBJ1-4; clone size: few; D gene: -; CDR3 protein: CASRVAGLNQKLFF; CDR3 DNA: TGTGCCAGCAGAGTTGCCGGCCTTAATCAAAAACTGTTTTTT
V gene: TRBV7-2; J gene: TRBJ1-1; clone size: -; D gene: -; CDR3 protein: CASSSTGRAVNNEAFF; CDR3 DNA: TGTGCCAGCAGCTCTACAGGGAGAGCTGTGAACAATGAAGCTTTCTTT
V gene: TRBV19; J gene: TRBJ2-6; clone size: -; D gene: -; CDR3 protein: CASSILLAGGLGANVLTF; CDR3 DNA: TGTGCCAGTAGTATACTCCTTGCTGGGGGGCTCGGGGCCAACGTCCTGACTTTC
V gene: TRBV4-3; J gene: TRBJ2-1; clone size: many; D gene: -; CDR3 protein: CASSPDRGSFEQFF; CDR3 DNA: TGCGCCAGCAGCCCAGATCGGGGTAGTTTTGAGCAGTTCTTC
V gene: TRBV19; J gene: TRBJ1-5; clone size: -; D gene: -; CDR3 protein: CASSMGDRSYQPQHF; CDR3 DNA: TGTGCCAGTAGTATGGGCGACAGGTCCTACCAGCCCCAGCATTTT